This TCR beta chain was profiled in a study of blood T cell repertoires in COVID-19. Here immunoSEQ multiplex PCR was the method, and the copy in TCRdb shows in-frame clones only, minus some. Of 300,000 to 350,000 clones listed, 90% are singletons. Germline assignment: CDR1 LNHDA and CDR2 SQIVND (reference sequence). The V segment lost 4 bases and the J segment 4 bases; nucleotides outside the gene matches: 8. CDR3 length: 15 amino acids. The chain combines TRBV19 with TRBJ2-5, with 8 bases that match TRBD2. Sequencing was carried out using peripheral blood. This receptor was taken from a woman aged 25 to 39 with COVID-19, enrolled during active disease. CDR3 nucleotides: TGTGCCAGTAGTAACTCGGGAGGGCCATCAGAGACCCAGTACTTC. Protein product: CASSNSGGPSETQYF.